This T cell receptor (beta chain) was profiled in a study of T cells in localized non-small cell lung cancer. Findings of the study overall: Appearance in adjacent lung was seen for a median 57 of the top 100 tumor clones. A higher density of T cells in blood coincided with extended overall survival.

Some clones are missing from TCRdb's copy, which holds only in-frame ones; the method was immunoSEQ multiplex PCR. The profile covers about 1,500 clones, with over 35% appearing a single time and 7.7% taken by the ten largest. Trimming took off 2 bases at V and 4 bases at J, with 19 bases between the two ends. CDR3 length: 17 amino acids. Harvested at least 2 cm beyond the tumor margin, adjacent lung showed no atypia. A note on this clone: No antigen is known for it.

The chain employs TRBV7-1 and TRBJ2-3; perhaps TRBD1 as D (5 bases). TRBV7-1 is given ORF status, its function remaining uncertain. Source: normal lung tissue next to the tumor, taken before any cancer treatment. This receptor was identified in a woman aged 35 to 70 with stage I squamous cell lung carcinoma. CDR3 residues: CASSSLPSQGSPDTQYF. CDR3 coding DNA: TGTGCCAGCAGCTCACTCCCTTCGCAGGGAAGCCCAGATACGCAGTATTTT.